This T cell receptor (beta chain) was sequenced during a study of blood T cell repertoires in COVID-19. Turning to the study itself: Some COVID-19 samples were acute and others convalescent; all came from the United States, Italy and Spain.

Either two negative PCRs, clearance, or symptom resolution qualified Cohort 3 donors as recovered. In the study's own analysis: Amplification with reference gene primers provided the estimates of nucleated cell counts. Clones were read by immunoSEQ multiplex PCR, and TCRdb kept only the in-frame ones, dropping some. The DNA was the basis for D and trimming; V, J and clone size are from that table. Counted here are 110,000 to 150,000 clones, 80% to 90% occurring once; the ten biggest clones make up 10% to 12%. V was clipped by 4 bases and J by 7 bases, with 14 bases between them. Germline CDR1 reads SGHTA; CDR2 reads FQGTGA. The CDR3 totals 13 residues.

Sequencing used PBMCs or T cells enriched from blood (not recorded which). V and J are TRBV7-3 and TRBJ2-7; a possible D gene is TRBD2 (6 bases). This clonotype originated in a man aged 60-69 years who had recovered from COVID-19. This chain's CDR3 is CASSSRMGGEQYF. As DNA, the CDR3 is TGTGCCAGCAGCTCCCGGATGGGGGGAGAGCAGTACTTC.